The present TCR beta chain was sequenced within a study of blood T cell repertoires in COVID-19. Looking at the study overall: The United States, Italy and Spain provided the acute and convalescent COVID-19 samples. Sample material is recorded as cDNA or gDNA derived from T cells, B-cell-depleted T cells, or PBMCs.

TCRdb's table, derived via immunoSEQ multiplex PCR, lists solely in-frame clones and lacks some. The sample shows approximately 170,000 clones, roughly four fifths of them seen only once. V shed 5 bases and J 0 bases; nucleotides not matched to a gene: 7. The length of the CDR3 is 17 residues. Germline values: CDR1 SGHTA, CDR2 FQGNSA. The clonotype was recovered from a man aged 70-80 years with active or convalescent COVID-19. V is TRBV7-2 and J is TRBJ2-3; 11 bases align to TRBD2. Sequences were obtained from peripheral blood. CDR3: CASSPRLAGPSTDTQYF. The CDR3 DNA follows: TGTGCCAGCAGCCCAAGACTAGCGGGGCCGAGCACAGATACGCAGTATTTT.